The rows below give T cell receptor beta chains drawn from one sample of a study of cytomegalovirus exposure and HLA in healthy donors. Measured with immunoSEQ multiplex PCR; TCRdb has only the in-frame clones, and not every one. The table has over 100,000 clones, approximately 90% seen once. The sample taken for sequencing was PBMCs. The receptors were gathered from a woman between 18 and 29 years old in good health and CMV-seropositive. Both conserved end residues are part of each CDR3. The D gene is left open where the match is weak. Clone sizes are given selectively: once, few, many, or a class where the clone is expanded.

v_gene: TRBV4-1; abundance: -; j_gene: TRBJ2-7; d_gene: TRBD2; CDR3nt: TGCGCCAGCAGCCAAGATCGCGGTAGCGGGAGGGCCTACGCCAACGAGCAGTACTTC; CDR3aa: CASSQDRGSGRAYANEQYF
v_gene: TRBV5-6; abundance: -; j_gene: TRBJ1-1; d_gene: -; CDR3nt: TGTGCCAGCAGCTTGGGACAGGCGAACACTGAAGCTTTCTTT; CDR3aa: CASSLGQANTEAFF
v_gene: TRBV27; abundance: -; j_gene: TRBJ2-3; d_gene: -; CDR3nt: TGTGCCAGCAGGACTACGACAGATACGCAGTATTTT; CDR3aa: CASRTTTDTQYF
v_gene: TRBV7-9; abundance: -; j_gene: TRBJ2-1; d_gene: TRBD2; CDR3nt: TGTGCCAGCAGCCCCGGACTAGCGGGGGGGAGTGATGAGCAGTTCTTC; CDR3aa: CASSPGLAGGSDEQFF
v_gene: TRBV28; abundance: -; j_gene: TRBJ1-2; d_gene: -; CDR3nt: TGTGCCAGCAGTTTCCCGGCGGCCCCTACGGGGGTGGAGGACTATGGCTACACCTTC; CDR3aa: CASSFPAAPTGVEDYGYTF
v_gene: TRBV27; abundance: -; j_gene: TRBJ1-1; d_gene: -; CDR3nt: TGTGCCAGCAGTTTAAGTCAGGGTGCGAACACTGAAGCTTTCTTT; CDR3aa: CASSLSQGANTEAFF
v_gene: TRBV4-2; abundance: -; j_gene: TRBJ2-3; d_gene: TRBD2; CDR3nt: TGTGCCAGCTCGCCTAGCGGGAGGGTAAATACGCAGTATTTT; CDR3aa: CASSPSGRVNTQYF
v_gene: TRBV10-3; abundance: -; j_gene: TRBJ2-1; d_gene: TRBD2; CDR3nt: TGTGCCATCAGTGAGTCGATTAGCGGGGTGGGTGAGCAGTTCTTC; CDR3aa: CAISESISGVGEQFF
v_gene: TRBV7-9; abundance: -; j_gene: TRBJ2-7; d_gene: -; CDR3nt: TGTGCCAGCAGTCCGACCCGGACAGCGTACGAGCAGTACTTC; CDR3aa: CASSPTRTAYEQYF
v_gene: TRBV6-1; abundance: -; j_gene: TRBJ1-2; d_gene: -; CDR3nt: TGTGCCAGTTTGGGGGCGTGGCCGCACTATGGCTACACCTTC; CDR3aa: CASLGAWPHYGYTF
v_gene: TRBV19; abundance: -; j_gene: TRBJ1-2; d_gene: TRBD1; CDR3nt: TGTGCCAGTAGTTATCACAAGGGGGCTATCTCCTTC; CDR3aa: CASSYHKGAISF
v_gene: TRBV7-7; abundance: -; j_gene: TRBJ2-1; d_gene: TRBD1; CDR3nt: TGTGCTAGCAGCTTAGGGGGACAGGTGAACAATGAGCAGTTCTTC; CDR3aa: CASSLGGQVNNEQFF
v_gene: TRBV19; abundance: -; j_gene: TRBJ2-5; d_gene: -; CDR3nt: TGTGCCAGTAGACCCTTGGGGGGGCGGACTCAAGAGACCCAGTACTTC; CDR3aa: CASRPLGGRTQETQYF
v_gene: TRBV2; abundance: -; j_gene: TRBJ1-4; d_gene: TRBD1; CDR3nt: TGTGCCAGCAGCCGACAGGGAAGCGAAAAACTGTTTTTT; CDR3aa: CASSRQGSEKLFF
v_gene: TRBV7-2; abundance: -; j_gene: TRBJ2-1; d_gene: -; CDR3nt: TGTGCCAGCAGCAGTACTAGCCTGGGGTACAATGAGCAGTTCTTC; CDR3aa: CASSSTSLGYNEQFF
v_gene: TRBV6-5; abundance: -; j_gene: TRBJ2-7; d_gene: TRBD2; CDR3nt: TGTGCCAGCAGTTATTATGGGGGGGCCTACGAGCAGTACTTC; CDR3aa: CASSYYGGAYEQYF
v_gene: TRBV7-2; abundance: -; j_gene: TRBJ2-3; d_gene: TRBD2; CDR3nt: TGTGCCAGCAGCCTTATAGCGGGGAGGGGGGCGGATACGCAGTATTTT; CDR3aa: CASSLIAGRGADTQYF
v_gene: TRBV5-4; abundance: -; j_gene: TRBJ2-2; d_gene: TRBD2; CDR3nt: TGTGCCAGCAGCGGGAGACTAGCGGGAGATACCGGGGAGCTGTTTTTT; CDR3aa: CASSGRLAGDTGELFF
v_gene: TRBV30; abundance: -; j_gene: TRBJ1-5; d_gene: -; CDR3nt: TGTGCCTGGAGTGGTCCCGGGGAAAGGGGGAGCAATCAGCCCCAGCATTTT; CDR3aa: CAWSGPGERGSNQPQHF
v_gene: TRBV7-9; abundance: -; j_gene: TRBJ2-7; d_gene: TRBD1; CDR3nt: TGTGCCAGCAGCCCCAGGGGACAGGGCTTGGGTACCTACGAGCAGTACTTC; CDR3aa: CASSPRGQGLGTYEQYF
v_gene: TRBV5-4; abundance: -; j_gene: TRBJ2-3; d_gene: TRBD2; CDR3nt: TGTGCCAGCAGCCAAGCGGGGGGCACAGATACGCAGTATTTT; CDR3aa: CASSQAGGTDTQYF
v_gene: TRBV27; abundance: -; j_gene: TRBJ2-3; d_gene: TRBD2; CDR3nt: TGTGCCAGCAGTTCTCCTACTAGCGGGGGCACAGATACGCAGTATTTT; CDR3aa: CASSSPTSGGTDTQYF
v_gene: TRBV9; abundance: -; j_gene: TRBJ2-3; d_gene: TRBD2; CDR3nt: TGTGCCAGCAGCGTAGGGGGAGGGCGCACCACAGATACGCAGTATTTT; CDR3aa: CASSVGGGRTTDTQYF
v_gene: TRBV10-1; abundance: once; j_gene: TRBJ1-1; d_gene: -; CDR3nt: TGCGCCAGCAGTGAGGGCAACGCTGAAGCTTTCTTT; CDR3aa: CASSEGNAEAFF
v_gene: TRBV10-3; abundance: once; j_gene: TRBJ1-5; d_gene: -; CDR3nt: TGTGCCACCCAGGATTATAGCAATCAGCCCCAGCATTTT; CDR3aa: CATQDYSNQPQHF
v_gene: TRBV20-1; abundance: -; j_gene: TRBJ2-7; d_gene: TRBD1; CDR3nt: TGCAGTCCGGGACAGGGAAACGAGCAGTACTTC; CDR3aa: CSPGQGNEQYF
v_gene: TRBV19; abundance: -; j_gene: TRBJ2-1; d_gene: -; CDR3nt: TGTGCCAGTAGTATTGCCTTTGCGGCCTACAATGAGCAGTTCTTC; CDR3aa: CASSIAFAAYNEQFF
v_gene: TRBV2; abundance: -; j_gene: TRBJ2-7; d_gene: TRBD1; CDR3nt: TGTGCCAGCAGGACGACAGGGAGAACCTACGAGCAGTACTTC; CDR3aa: CASRTTGRTYEQYF
v_gene: TRBV11-2; abundance: -; j_gene: TRBJ2-2; d_gene: TRBD1; CDR3nt: TGTGCCAGCAGCTTAGGGACAGGCGTCAACACCGGGGAGCTGTTTTTT; CDR3aa: CASSLGTGVNTGELFF
v_gene: TRBV10-3; abundance: -; j_gene: TRBJ2-1; d_gene: TRBD1; CDR3nt: TGTGCCATCAGCCCCTTTGACAGGGGCAATGAGCAGTTCTTC; CDR3aa: CAISPFDRGNEQFF
v_gene: TRBV19; abundance: few; j_gene: TRBJ1-1; d_gene: -; CDR3nt: TGTGCCACTAAGACTATGGCGGAGTACACTGAAGCTTTCTTT; CDR3aa: CATKTMAEYTEAFF
v_gene: TRBV7-3; abundance: -; j_gene: TRBJ2-3; d_gene: -; CDR3nt: TGTGCCAGCAGCTTCCTGGGGCTGGATACGCAGTATTTT; CDR3aa: CASSFLGLDTQYF
v_gene: TRBV5-4; abundance: -; j_gene: TRBJ2-1; d_gene: -; CDR3nt: TGTGCCAGCAGCTTGGATTTAGGGGGGGGCAATGAGCAGTTCTTC; CDR3aa: CASSLDLGGGNEQFF
v_gene: TRBV19; abundance: -; j_gene: TRBJ1-2; d_gene: -; CDR3nt: TGTGCCAGTATCCCCGGAGAGGGGGACTACACCTTC; CDR3aa: CASIPGEGDYTF
v_gene: TRBV7-9; abundance: -; j_gene: TRBJ1-5; d_gene: -; CDR3nt: TGTGCCAGCAGCGGAGATCAGGGGATCGGTCAGCCCCAGCATTTT; CDR3aa: CASSGDQGIGQPQHF
v_gene: TRBV7-9; abundance: -; j_gene: TRBJ2-3; d_gene: -; CDR3nt: TGTGCCAGCAGCTTAGCGCAGGCTTCAGATACGCAGTATTTT; CDR3aa: CASSLAQASDTQYF
v_gene: TRBV18; abundance: -; j_gene: TRBJ2-5; d_gene: -; CDR3nt: TGTGCCAGCTCATCCTCCAATGGGGCCAAGGAGACCCAGTACTTC; CDR3aa: CASSSSNGAKETQYF
v_gene: TRBV10-3; abundance: few; j_gene: TRBJ2-7; d_gene: TRBD1; CDR3nt: TGTGCCATCAGCGGGACAGGGTCCTACGAGCAGTACTTC; CDR3aa: CAISGTGSYEQYF
v_gene: TRBV27; abundance: large; j_gene: TRBJ2-7; d_gene: -; CDR3nt: TGTGCCAGCAGTTACAGGGTCTCCTACGAGCAGTACTTC; CDR3aa: CASSYRVSYEQYF
v_gene: TRBV4-3; abundance: -; j_gene: TRBJ2-7; d_gene: -; CDR3nt: TGCGCCAGCAGCCAAGTCCTCCGTTCAGGGGCCTACGAGCAGTACTTC; CDR3aa: CASSQVLRSGAYEQYF
v_gene: TRBV19; abundance: -; j_gene: TRBJ1-1; d_gene: -; CDR3nt: TGTGCCAGTAGTATTGGCCGGAGGCGGGTGAACACTGAAGCTTTCTTT; CDR3aa: CASSIGRRRVNTEAFF
v_gene: TRBV4-1; abundance: -; j_gene: TRBJ2-3; d_gene: -; CDR3nt: TGCGCCAGCAGCCATCCAGCGGATACGCAGTATTTT; CDR3aa: CASSHPADTQYF
v_gene: TRBV19; abundance: -; j_gene: TRBJ1-5; d_gene: -; CDR3nt: TGTGCCAGTAGTAACAGGGTGGCCCAGCATTTT; CDR3aa: CASSNRVAQHF
v_gene: TRBV5-1; abundance: once; j_gene: TRBJ1-2; d_gene: -; CDR3nt: TGCGCCAGCAGCTTGGCCAGGGCTGACTATGGCTACACCTTC; CDR3aa: CASSLARADYGYTF
v_gene: TRBV30; abundance: -; j_gene: TRBJ2-5; d_gene: TRBD2; CDR3nt: TGTGCCTGGAGTAGACTAGCGGGGGGGTTCCAAGAGACCCAGTACTTC; CDR3aa: CAWSRLAGGFQETQYF
v_gene: TRBV7-2; abundance: -; j_gene: TRBJ1-6; d_gene: TRBD1; CDR3nt: TGTGCCAGCAGCTCAGAAGCCGGGACAGGGAGGACTTCACCCCTCCACTTT; CDR3aa: CASSSEAGTGRTSPLHF
v_gene: TRBV4-3; abundance: -; j_gene: TRBJ1-1; d_gene: TRBD1; CDR3nt: TGCGCCAGCAGCCTCGGACAGGGGGACTCGAGGAACACTGAAGCTTTCTTT; CDR3aa: CASSLGQGDSRNTEAFF
v_gene: TRBV19; abundance: -; j_gene: TRBJ2-1; d_gene: -; CDR3nt: TGTGCCAGTAGTGCCTCCCTAGCGGAGCAGTTCTTC; CDR3aa: CASSASLAEQFF
v_gene: TRBV18; abundance: -; j_gene: TRBJ2-7; d_gene: TRBD1; CDR3nt: TGTGCCAGCTCACGGACAGGGGGCTACGAGCAGTACTTC; CDR3aa: CASSRTGGYEQYF
v_gene: TRBV6-1; abundance: -; j_gene: TRBJ2-7; d_gene: -; CDR3nt: TGTGCCAGCAGTGAACTACGAAGCTCCTACGAGCAGTACTTC; CDR3aa: CASSELRSSYEQYF
v_gene: TRBV29-1; abundance: -; j_gene: TRBJ2-5; d_gene: -; CDR3nt: TGCAGCGCTGGGGGGACGAAAGAGACCCAGTACTTC; CDR3aa: CSAGGTKETQYF